The clone carrying this T cell receptor (beta chain) turned up a few times. The source of the sample is a study of OX40 agonist ivuxolimab in advanced cancers. Only in-frame clones appear in the TCRdb table, and some are missing; sequencing was by immunoSEQ multiplex PCR. The sample lists about 100,000 clones, about 91% occurring once. Autoimmune disease history or systemic immunosuppression was exclusionary. Blood specimens came from baseline, cycle 4 day 1, and cycle 7 day 1. This receptor was taken from an adult with an advanced solid tumor such as melanoma, head and neck, liver or kidney cancer. The sample here was CD4+ or CD8+ T cells sorted from blood, taken in a trial of the OX40 agonist ivuxolimab.

CDR3 bases: TGTGCCAGCAGCTTAGGCCGGAGGGAGACCCAGTACTTC. This encodes CASSLGRRETQYF. The chain combines TRBV7-2 with TRBJ2-5; D may be TRBD2 (5 bases). Germline V gene lookup returns CDR1 SGHTA and CDR2 FQGNSA. Trimming stripped 1 base from V and 5 bases from J, with 8 bases between. The CDR3 consists of 13 residues.